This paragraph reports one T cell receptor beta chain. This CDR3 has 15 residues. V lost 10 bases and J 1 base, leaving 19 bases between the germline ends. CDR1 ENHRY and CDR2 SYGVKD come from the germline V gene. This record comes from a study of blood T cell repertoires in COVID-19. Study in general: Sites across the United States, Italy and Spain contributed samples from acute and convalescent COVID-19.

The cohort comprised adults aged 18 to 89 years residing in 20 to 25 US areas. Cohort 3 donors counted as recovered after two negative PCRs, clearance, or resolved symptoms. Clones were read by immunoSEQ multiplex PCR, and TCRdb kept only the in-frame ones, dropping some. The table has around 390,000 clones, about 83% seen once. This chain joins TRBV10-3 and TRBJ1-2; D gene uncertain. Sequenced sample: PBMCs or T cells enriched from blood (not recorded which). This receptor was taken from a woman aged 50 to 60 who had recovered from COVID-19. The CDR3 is CATATGQRYNYGYTF. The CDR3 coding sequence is TGTGCCACCGCGACTGGGCAGCGGTATAACTATGGCTACACCTTC.